This TCR beta chain derives from a study of cytomegalovirus exposure and HLA in healthy donors. Study-wide background: Unique TCR beta sequences numbering 95 million to 130 million came from 190 million or so T cells in an earlier analysis. Broader study findings: From TCR beta sequences, most subjects' HLA-A and HLA-B alleles were reportedly predicted accurately.

The PCR had 60 Vbeta and 13 Jbeta primers. Assay used: immunoSEQ multiplex PCR; TCRdb lists only in-frame clones, some missing. The profile shows 150,000 to 200,000 clones, roughly 70% of them singletons. A note on this clone: Its antigen remains unknown.

CDR3 length: 13 residues. V lost 3 bases and J lost 6, with 8 bases in between. Germline V gene sequence: CDR1 MNHEY, CDR2 SMNVEV (reference sequence). The sample taken for sequencing was PBMCs. This TCR was sampled from a woman aged 25 to 39 in good health and CMV-seronegative. The chain couples TRBV27 to TRBJ2-2; D is undetermined. CDR3 coding DNA: TGTGCCAGCAGTTTGGAGATGGCCGGGGAGCTGTTTTTT. This codes for CASSLEMAGELFF.